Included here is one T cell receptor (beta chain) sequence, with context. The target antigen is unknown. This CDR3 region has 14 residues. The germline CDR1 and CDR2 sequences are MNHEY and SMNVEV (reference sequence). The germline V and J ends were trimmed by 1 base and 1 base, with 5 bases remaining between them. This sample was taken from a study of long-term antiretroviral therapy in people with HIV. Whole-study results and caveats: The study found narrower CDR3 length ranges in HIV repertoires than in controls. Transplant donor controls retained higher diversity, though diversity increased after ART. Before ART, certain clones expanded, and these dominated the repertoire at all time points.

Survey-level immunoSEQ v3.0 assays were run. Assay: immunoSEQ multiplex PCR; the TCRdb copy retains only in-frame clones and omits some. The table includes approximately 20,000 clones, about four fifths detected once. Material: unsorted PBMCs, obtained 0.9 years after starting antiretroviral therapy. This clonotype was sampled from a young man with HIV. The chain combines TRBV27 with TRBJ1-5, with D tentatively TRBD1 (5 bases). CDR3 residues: CASSLWGSNQPQHF. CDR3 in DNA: TGTGCCAGCAGTTTATGGGGCAGCAATCAGCCCCAGCATTTT.